This entry lists 2 T cell receptor beta chains sequenced from one sample in a study of T cells in Graves' hyperthyroidism and ophthalmopathy. Authors of the study amplified TCR beta CDR3 regions from RNA transcripts. HTBI primers drove first-round RT-PCR of the TCR CDR3. TCRdb passed the multiplex PCR reads through MiXCR, listing each CDR3 protein once. This repertoire shows around 500,000 distinct CDR3 sequences, 12% to 15% found once; its top ten account for approximately 13%. Source material: blood. The receptors were gathered from a woman between 40 and 50 years old with Graves' hyperthyroidism.

This clonotype was seen a few times. The chain links TRBV19 to TRBJ2-1; 12 bases agree with TRBD2. CDR3 size: 16 residues. From germline, CDR1 is LNHDA and CDR2 SQIVND (reference sequence). The J segment lost 9 bases and the V segment lost 2 bases, leaving 8 bases of the junction unmatched. CDR3 in DNA: TGTGCCAGTAGTATACTAGCGGGAGGGCCAGGGGGTGAGCAGTTCTTC. Amino acids: CASSILAGGPGGEQFF.

This chain connects TRBV7-9 to TRBJ2-7; D remains unclear. V lost 5 bases and J 3 bases, leaving 8 bases between the germline ends. CDR1 and CDR2 from the germline V gene are SEHNR and FQNEAQ (reference sequence). The CDR3 totals 12 residues. CDR3 nucleotides: TGTGCCAGCAGCCCTAGGGTCTACGAGCAGTACTTC. Amino acids: CASSPRVYEQYF.